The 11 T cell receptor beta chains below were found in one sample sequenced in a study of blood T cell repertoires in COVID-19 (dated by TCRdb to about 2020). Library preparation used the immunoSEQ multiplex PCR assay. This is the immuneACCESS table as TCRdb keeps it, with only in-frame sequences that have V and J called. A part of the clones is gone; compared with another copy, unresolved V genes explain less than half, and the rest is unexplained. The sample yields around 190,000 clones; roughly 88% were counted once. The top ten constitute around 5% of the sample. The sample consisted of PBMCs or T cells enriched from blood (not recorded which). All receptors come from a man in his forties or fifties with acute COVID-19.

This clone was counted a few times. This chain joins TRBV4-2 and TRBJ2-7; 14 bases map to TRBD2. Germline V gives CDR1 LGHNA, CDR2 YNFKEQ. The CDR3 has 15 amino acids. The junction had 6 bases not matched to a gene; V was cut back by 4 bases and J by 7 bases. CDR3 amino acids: CASSPQGLAGVEQYF. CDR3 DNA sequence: TGTGCCAGCAGCCCGCAGGGACTAGCGGGAGTTGAGCAGTACTTC.

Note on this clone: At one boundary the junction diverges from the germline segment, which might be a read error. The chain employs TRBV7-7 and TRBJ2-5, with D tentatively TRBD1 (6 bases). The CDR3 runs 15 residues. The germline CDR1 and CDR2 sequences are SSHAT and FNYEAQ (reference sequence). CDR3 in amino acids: CASSSQQGRVGTQYF. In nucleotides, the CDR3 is TGTGCTAGCAGCTCGCAACAGGGTAGGGTTGGAACCCAGTACTTC.

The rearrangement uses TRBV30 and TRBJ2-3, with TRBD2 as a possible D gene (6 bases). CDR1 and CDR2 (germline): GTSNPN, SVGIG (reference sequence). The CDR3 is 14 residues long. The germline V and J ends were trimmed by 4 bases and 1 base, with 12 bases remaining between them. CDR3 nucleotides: TGTGCCTGGACGGCTAGCGAAGGCACAGATACGCAGTATTTT. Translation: CAWTASEGTDTQYF.

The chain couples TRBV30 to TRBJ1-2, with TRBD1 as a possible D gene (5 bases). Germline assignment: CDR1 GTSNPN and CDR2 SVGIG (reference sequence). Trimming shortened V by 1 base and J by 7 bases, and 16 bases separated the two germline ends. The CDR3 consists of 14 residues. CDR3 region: CAWSGQTVGVGYTF. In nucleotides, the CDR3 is TGTGCCTGGAGTGGACAGACCGTAGGGGTTGGCTACACCTTC.

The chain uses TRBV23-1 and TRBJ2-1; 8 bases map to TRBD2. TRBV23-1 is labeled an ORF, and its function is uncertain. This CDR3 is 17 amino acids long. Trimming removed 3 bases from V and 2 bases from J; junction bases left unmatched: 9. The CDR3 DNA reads TGCGCCAGCAGTCACCCCGGAGCGGGAGCGACCTACAATGAGCAGTTCTTC. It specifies CASSHPGAGATYNEQFF.

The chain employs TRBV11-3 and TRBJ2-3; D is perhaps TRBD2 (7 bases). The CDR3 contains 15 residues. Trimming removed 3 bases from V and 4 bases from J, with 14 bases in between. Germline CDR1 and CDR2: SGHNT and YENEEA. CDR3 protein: CASSFAGAAADTQYF. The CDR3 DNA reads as TGTGCCAGCAGCTTTGCGGGGGCCGCGGCAGATACGCAGTATTTT. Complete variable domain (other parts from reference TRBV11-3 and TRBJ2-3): EAGVVQSPRYKIIEKKQPVAFWCNPISGHNTLYWYLQNLGQGPELLIRYENEEAVDDSQLPKDRFSAERLKGVDSTLKIQPAELGDSAVYLCASSFAGAAADTQYFGPGTRLTVL.

The CDR3 coding sequence is TGTGCCAGCAGCCTCCCCCCGTTGGGCTCCACTGAAGCTTTCTTT. Protein sequence: CASSLPPLGSTEAFF. This chain uses TRBV9 with TRBJ1-1; no clear D gene. CDR1 is SGDLS, CDR2 YYNGEE, per germline. The CDR3 is made up of 15 amino acids. V was pared by 4 bases and J by 4 bases, with 17 bases between.

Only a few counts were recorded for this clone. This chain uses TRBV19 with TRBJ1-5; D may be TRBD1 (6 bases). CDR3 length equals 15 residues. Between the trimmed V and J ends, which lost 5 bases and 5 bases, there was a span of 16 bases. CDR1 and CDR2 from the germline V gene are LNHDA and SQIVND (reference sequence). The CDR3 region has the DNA TGTGCCAGTAGTCCCGACAGGCCCTATGATCAGCCCCAGCATTTT. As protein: CASSPDRPYDQPQHF.

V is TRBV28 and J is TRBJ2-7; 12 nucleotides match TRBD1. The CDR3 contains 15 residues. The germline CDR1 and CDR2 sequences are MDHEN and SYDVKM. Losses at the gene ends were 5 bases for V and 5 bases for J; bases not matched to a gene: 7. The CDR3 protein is CASSLAGTGGDEQYF. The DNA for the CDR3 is TGTGCCAGCAGTCTCGCCGGGACAGGGGGCGACGAGCAGTACTTC. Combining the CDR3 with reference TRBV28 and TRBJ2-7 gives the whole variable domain DVKVTQSSRYLVKRTGEKVFLECVQDMDHENMFWYRQDPGLGLRLIYFSYDVKMKEKGDIPEGYSVSREKKERFSLILESASTNQTSMYLCASSLAGTGGDEQYFGPGTRLTVT.

CDR3 coding DNA: TGTGCCTGGAGTCTAGGCTTTAATCAGCCCCAGCATTTT. Its protein is CAWSLGFNQPQHF. The V and J genes are TRBV30 and TRBJ1-5; D ambiguous. Trimming took 2 bases from V and 4 from J, leaving 9 bases between them. Per the germline V gene, CDR1 is GTSNPN and CDR2 is SVGIG (reference sequence). This CDR3 is 13 amino acids long.

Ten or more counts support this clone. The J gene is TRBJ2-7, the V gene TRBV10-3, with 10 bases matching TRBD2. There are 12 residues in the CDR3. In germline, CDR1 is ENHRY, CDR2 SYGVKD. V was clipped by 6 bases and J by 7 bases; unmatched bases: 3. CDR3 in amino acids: CAIRASGGEQYF. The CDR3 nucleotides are TGTGCCATCAGGGCTAGCGGGGGAGAGCAGTACTTC.